The clone carrying this TCR beta chain was detected a few times. Germline V gene data show CDR1 as MNHNY and CDR2 as SVGAGI (reference sequence). CDR3 length: 16 amino acids. V lost 1 base, J lost 1 base, and 1 base stayed unmatched. Via MiXCR, TCRdb re-called the RT-PCR reads, giving one row per CDR3 protein. In the table there are hundreds of thousands of distinct CDR3 sequences, approximately 15% of which are singletons. The receptor's source is a female donor in good health, serving as a healthy control. Sequencing input: memory CD4+ T cells from blood. The rearrangement links TRBV6-6 to TRBJ1-4; TRBD1 agrees at 9 bases. DNA of the CDR3: TGTGCCAGCAGTTACTGGGGACAGGGAACTAATGAAAAACTGTTTTTT. Its translation: CASSYWGQGTNEKLFF.